In this sample, the clone carrying this TCR beta chain turned up a few times. Antigen: not known. As every portion of the isolated RNA was reverse transcribed, the sequencing read expressed TCRB transcripts. The table came from immunoSEQ multiplex PCR; TCRdb's copy has only in-frame clones and leaves some out. The sample yields about 240,000 clones, over 11% seen once. Germline values: CDR1 LNHDA, CDR2 SQIVND (reference sequence). Trimming removed 5 bases at V and 5 bases at J, with 12 bases between. This CDR3 comprises 13 residues. This specimen belongs to a study of beta chain features in type 1 diabetes. Findings and caveats of the study: Type 1 diabetes patients had TCRB CDR3s that were shorter (moderately but significantly so) in all four CD4+ subsets. More deletions and fewer insertions at VDJ junctions were seen in type 1 diabetes patients.

Every donor provided one heparinised blood draw, which averaged about 120 mL. Sort purity for all populations was recorded as exceeding 98%. The genes are TRBV19 and TRBJ1-2; tentatively, D is TRBD1 (5 bases). This receptor was identified in a man in his thirties or forties with type 1 diabetes. The sequencing sample was made of naive CD4+ T cells from blood. The CDR3 nucleotides read TGTGCCAGTAGTCAGCAGGGAGGGTATGGCTACACCTTC. It codes for CASSQQGGYGYTF. The whole variable domain, filled in from reference TRBV19 and TRBJ1-2, reads DGGITQSPKYLFRKEGQNVTLSCEQNLNHDAMYWYRQDPGQGLRLIYYSQIVNDFQKGDIAEGYSVSREKKESFPLTVTSAQKNPTAFYLCASSQQGGYGYTFGSGTRLTVV.